A selection of T cell receptor beta chains follows, all from one sample in a study of shared clonotypes between healthy human individuals. Produced via immunoSEQ multiplex PCR; TCRdb's table is partial and in-frame only. The repertoire consists of about 2.1 million clones, with around 93% occurring once and the leading ten covering more than 1.5%. The sample was naive CD8+ T cells from PBMCs. The receptors here all came from a man between 18 and 29 years old in good health. Some clones in this sample may be carry-over from other donors' samples. The CDR3 runs from the conserved cysteine through the conserved F or W. D genes are given only for firm matches. Only part of the rows carry a size: once, few, many, or a class if the clone is expanded.

d_call	v_call	j_call	clone_size	cdr3_aa	cdr3_nt
.	TRBV28	TRBJ2-1	once	CASSLLASSGGLSGIQGEQFF	TGTGCCAGCAGTTTATTGGCCTCCTCAGGGGGGCTTAGCGGGATTCAGGGTGAGCAGTTCTTC
TRBD1	TRBV11-2	TRBJ1-3	.	CASSLDEDRGNTIYF	TGTGCCAGCAGCTTAGACGAGGACAGGGGAAACACCATATATTTT
.	TRBV6-1	TRBJ1-1	.	CASSPGGSVNTEAFF	TGTGCCAGCAGCCCGGGGGGGTCCGTGAACACTGAAGCTTTCTTT
.	TRBV28	TRBJ1-5	.	CASSFYRGDSNQPQHF	TGTGCCAGCAGTTTTTATCGGGGGGATAGCAATCAGCCCCAGCATTTT
TRBD2	TRBV5-1	TRBJ2-1	once	CASSLVGRAGVAPNEQFF	TGCGCCAGCAGCCTCGTGGGAAGAGCGGGAGTAGCCCCCAATGAGCAGTTCTTC
TRBD1	TRBV9	TRBJ2-2	.	CASRSSGGGELFF	TGTGCCAGCAGGTCGTCAGGGGGCGGGGAGCTGTTTTTT
.	TRBV6-1	TRBJ1-1	.	CASSEGGADEAFF	TGTGCCAGCAGTGAGGGGGGGGCGGACGAAGCTTTCTTT
TRBD2	TRBV10-2	TRBJ2-7	.	CASSERGTSGRSYEQYF	TGCGCCAGCAGTGAGAGGGGGACTAGCGGGAGATCGTACGAGCAGTACTTC
.	TRBV11-2	TRBJ1-1	.	CASSYLLDSEAFF	TGTGCCAGCAGCTACCTCTTGGACTCTGAAGCTTTCTTT
.	TRBV29-1	TRBJ1-2	.	CSVDREFYGYTF	TGCAGCGTTGATCGAGAGTTTTATGGCTACACCTTC
.	TRBV5-1	TRBJ2-2	.	CASSLGRTGELFF	TGCGCCAGCAGCTTGGGGCGCACCGGGGAGCTGTTTTTT
.	TRBV27	TRBJ2-2	.	CASLGRNTGELFF	TGTGCCAGCCTCGGTAGGAACACCGGGGAGCTGTTTTTT
.	TRBV27	TRBJ2-1	.	CASSLSLWPGAGLNEQFF	TGTGCCAGCAGTTTATCCCTCTGGCCGGGAGCTGGGCTAAATGAGCAGTTCTTC
.	TRBV6-1	TRBJ1-1	.	CASRDRGALTEAFF	TGTGCCAGCAGAGACAGAGGTGCGCTTACTGAAGCTTTCTTT
.	TRBV7-8	TRBJ2-1	.	CASSLNIPAGGNEQFF	TGTGCCAGCAGCTTAAATATCCCGGCCGGCGGGAATGAGCAGTTCTTC
.	TRBV5-4	TRBJ2-2	.	CASRLNTGELFF	TGTGCCAGCCGACTGAACACCGGGGAGCTGTTTTTT